Described below is a single T cell receptor (beta chain) sequence and its context. The CDR3 spans 13 residues. V was cut by 4 bases and J by 3 bases, with 11 bases left in between. Germline-derived CDR1 and CDR2 are SGHNT and YYREEE (reference sequence). This sample was taken from a study of ipilimumab plus nivolumab after autologous stem cell transplantation. Study-wide background: Median doses per patient: a few ipilimumab, about eight nivolumab.

TCRdb's table, derived via immunoSEQ multiplex PCR, lists solely in-frame clones and lacks some. The table includes 77,000 or so clones, approximately 86% detected once. The chain combines TRBV5-4 with TRBJ2-7, with D uncertain. The sequence came from a male donor with diffuse large B-cell lymphoma. The sequenced sample was PBMCs, obtained in a trial of ipilimumab plus nivolumab as post-transplant consolidation. In DNA form, the CDR3 reads TGTGCCAGCAGCGGAATAGGCAGCTACGAGCAGTACTTC. This sequence encodes CASSGIGSYEQYF.